This T cell receptor (beta chain) was captured by sequencing in a study of neurological immune-mediated disorders. TCRdb redid the calling of the 5' RACE reads with MiXCR, one entry per CDR3 protein. Counted here are 55,000 to 75,000 distinct CDR3 sequences, about 2.5% occurring once; the ten biggest clones make up about 2.9%. This clonotype appeared many times. The source material was PBMCs. The source is a man aged 45-60 years with multiple sclerosis.

The CDR3 is CASSLLPTNTGELFF. In nucleotides, the CDR3 is TGCGCCAGCAGCCTTTTACCCACGAACACCGGGGAGCTGTTTTTT. The gene calls are TRBV5-1 and TRBJ2-2; D not certain. Trimming took off 4 bases at V and 0 bases at J, with 10 bases between the two ends. Germline V gene lookup returns CDR1 SGHRS and CDR2 YFSETQ. This CDR3 contains 15 residues.